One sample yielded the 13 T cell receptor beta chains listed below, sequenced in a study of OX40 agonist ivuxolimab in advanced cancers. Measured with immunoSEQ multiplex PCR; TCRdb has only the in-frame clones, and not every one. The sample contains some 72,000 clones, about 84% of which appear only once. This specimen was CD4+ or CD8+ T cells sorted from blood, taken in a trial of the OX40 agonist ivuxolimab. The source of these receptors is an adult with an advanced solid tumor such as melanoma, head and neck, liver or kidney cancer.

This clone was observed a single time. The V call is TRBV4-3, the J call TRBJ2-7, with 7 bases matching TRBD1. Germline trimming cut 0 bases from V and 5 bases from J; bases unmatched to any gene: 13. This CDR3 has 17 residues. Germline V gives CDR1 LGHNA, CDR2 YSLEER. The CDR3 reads CASSQDPAGGPVDEQYF. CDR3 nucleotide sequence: TGCGCCAGCAGCCAAGATCCGGCAGGGGGTCCCGTTGACGAGCAGTACTTC.

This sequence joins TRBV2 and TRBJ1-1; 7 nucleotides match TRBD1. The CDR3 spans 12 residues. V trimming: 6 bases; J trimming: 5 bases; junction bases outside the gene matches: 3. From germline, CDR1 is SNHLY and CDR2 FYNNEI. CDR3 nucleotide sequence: TGTGCCAGCAGCCTCAGGGGGACTGAAGCTTTCTTT. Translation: CASSLRGTEAFF. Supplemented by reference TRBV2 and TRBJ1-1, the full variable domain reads EPEVTQTPSHQVTQMGQEVILRCVPISNHLYFYWYRQILGQKVEFLVSFYNNEISEKSEIFDDQFSVERPDGSNFTLKIRSTKLEDSAMYFCASSLRGTEAFFGQGTRLTVV.

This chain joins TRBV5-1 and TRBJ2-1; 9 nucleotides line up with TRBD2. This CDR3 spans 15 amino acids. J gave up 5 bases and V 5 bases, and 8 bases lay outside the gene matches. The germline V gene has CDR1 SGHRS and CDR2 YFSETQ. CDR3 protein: CASSRRTSADNEQFF. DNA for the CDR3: TGCGCCAGCAGTAGAAGGACTAGCGCCGACAATGAGCAGTTCTTC. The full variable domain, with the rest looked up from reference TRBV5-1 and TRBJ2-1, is KAGVTQTPRYLIKTRGQQVTLSCSPISGHRSVSWYQQTPGQGLQFLFEYFSETQRNKGNFPGRFSGRQFSNSRSEMNVSTLELGDSALYLCASSRRTSADNEQFFGPGTRLTVL.

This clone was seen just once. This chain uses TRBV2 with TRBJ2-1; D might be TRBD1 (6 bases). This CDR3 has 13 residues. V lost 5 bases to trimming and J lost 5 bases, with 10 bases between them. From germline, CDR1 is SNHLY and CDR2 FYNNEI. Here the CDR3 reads CASSSGQNNEQFF. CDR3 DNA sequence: TGTGCCAGCAGTTCCGGACAGAACAATGAGCAGTTCTTC.

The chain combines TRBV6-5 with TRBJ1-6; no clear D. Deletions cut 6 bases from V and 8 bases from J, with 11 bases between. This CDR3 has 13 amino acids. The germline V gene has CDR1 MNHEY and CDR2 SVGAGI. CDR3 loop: CASREGGDSPLHF. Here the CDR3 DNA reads TGTGCCAGCAGGGAGGGCGGAGATTCACCCCTCCACTTT.

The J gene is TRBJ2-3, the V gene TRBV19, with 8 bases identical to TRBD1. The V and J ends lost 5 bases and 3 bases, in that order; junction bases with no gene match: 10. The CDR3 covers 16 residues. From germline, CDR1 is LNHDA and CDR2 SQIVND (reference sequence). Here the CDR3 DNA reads TGTGCCAGTAGTCCCGGGGCAGGGGGCCCTACAGATACGCAGTATTTT. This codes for CASSPGAGGPTDTQYF.

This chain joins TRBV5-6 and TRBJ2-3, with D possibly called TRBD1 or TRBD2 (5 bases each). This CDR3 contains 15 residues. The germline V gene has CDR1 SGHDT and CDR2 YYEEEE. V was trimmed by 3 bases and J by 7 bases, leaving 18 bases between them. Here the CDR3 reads CASSSTGTLGYTQYF. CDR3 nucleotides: TGTGCCAGCAGCTCGACCGGGACCCTTGGATATACGCAGTATTTT.

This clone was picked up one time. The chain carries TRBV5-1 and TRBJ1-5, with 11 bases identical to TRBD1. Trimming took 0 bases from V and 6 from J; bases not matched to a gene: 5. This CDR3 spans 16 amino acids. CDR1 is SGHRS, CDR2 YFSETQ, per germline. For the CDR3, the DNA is TGCGCCAGCAGCTTGGGAGGGACAGGGGGTGGTCAGCCCCAGCATTTT. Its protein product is CASSLGGTGGGQPQHF.

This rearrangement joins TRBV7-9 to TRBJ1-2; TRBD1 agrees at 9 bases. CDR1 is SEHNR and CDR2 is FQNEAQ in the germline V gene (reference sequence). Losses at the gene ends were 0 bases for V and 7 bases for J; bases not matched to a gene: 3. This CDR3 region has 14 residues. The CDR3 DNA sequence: TGTGCCAGCAGCTTAGCGCTGACAGGGGGTGGCTACACCTTC. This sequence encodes CASSLALTGGGYTF. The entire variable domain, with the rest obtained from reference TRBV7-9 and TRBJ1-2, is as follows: DTGVSQNPRHKITKRGQNVTFRCDPISEHNRLYWYRQTLGQGPEFLTYFQNEAQLEKSRLLSDRFSAERPKGSFSTLEIQRTEQGDSAMYLCASSLALTGGGYTFGSGTRLTVV.

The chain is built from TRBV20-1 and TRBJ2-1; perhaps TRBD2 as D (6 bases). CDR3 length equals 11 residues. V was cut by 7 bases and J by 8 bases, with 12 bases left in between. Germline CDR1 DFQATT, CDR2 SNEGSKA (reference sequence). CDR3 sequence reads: CSGGDPYEQFF. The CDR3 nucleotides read TGCAGTGGGGGGGACCCGTATGAGCAGTTCTTC.

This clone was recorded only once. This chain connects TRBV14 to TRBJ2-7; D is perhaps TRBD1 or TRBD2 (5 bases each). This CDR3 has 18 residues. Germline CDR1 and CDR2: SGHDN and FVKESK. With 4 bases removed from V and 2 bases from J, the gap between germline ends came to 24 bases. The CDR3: CASSRLLADRGEAYEQYF. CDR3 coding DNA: TGTGCCAGCAGCCGCCTACTGGCAGATAGGGGAGAGGCCTACGAGCAGTACTTC.

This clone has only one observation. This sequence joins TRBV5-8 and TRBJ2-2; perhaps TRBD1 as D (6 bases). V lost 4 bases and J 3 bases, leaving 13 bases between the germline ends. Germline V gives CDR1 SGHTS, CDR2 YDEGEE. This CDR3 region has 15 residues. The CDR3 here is CASSPGQIYTGELFF. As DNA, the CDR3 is TGTGCCAGCAGCCCCGGACAGATTTACACCGGGGAGCTGTTTTTT. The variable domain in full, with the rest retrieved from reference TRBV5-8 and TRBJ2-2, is EAGVTQSPTHLIKTRGQQATLRCSPISGHTSVYWYQQALGLGLQFLLWYDEGEERNRGNFPPRFSGRQFPNYSSELNVNALELEDSALYLCASSPGQIYTGELFFGEGSRLTVL.

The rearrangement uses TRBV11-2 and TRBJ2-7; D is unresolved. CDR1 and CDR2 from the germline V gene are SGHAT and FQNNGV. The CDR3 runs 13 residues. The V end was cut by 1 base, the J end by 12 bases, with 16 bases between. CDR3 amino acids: CASSLGPSGQWYF. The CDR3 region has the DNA TGTGCCAGCAGCTTAGGCCCCTCGGGCCAGTGGTACTTC.